This T cell receptor (beta chain) was recovered during a study of blood T cell repertoires in COVID-19. Overall study context: COVID-19 samples from acute and convalescent phases originated in the United States, Italy and Spain. PBMCs, B-cell-depleted T cells, or T cells were the source of the cDNA or gDNA that made up the material.

The CDR3 is 11 amino acids. Trimming left V 8 bases short and J 4 bases short, with 11 bases between. Germline loops: CDR1 DFQATT, CDR2 SNEGSKA (reference sequence). Authors' methods: Reference gene primer amplification gave nucleated cell count estimates. Produced via immunoSEQ multiplex PCR; TCRdb's table is partial and in-frame only. The V and J calls and the clone size are those of that table, but D and trimming were determined from the DNA. The sample records 48,000 or so clones, more than 75% being singletons. The receptor was isolated from a woman aged 55 to 70 with acute or convalescent COVID-19. This rearrangement joins TRBV20-1 to TRBJ2-5; no definite D call. The sequencing input was peripheral blood. CDR3 nucleotide sequence: TGCAGTAGGCACGGCGGAGAGACCCAGTACTTC. It encodes CSRHGGETQYF.